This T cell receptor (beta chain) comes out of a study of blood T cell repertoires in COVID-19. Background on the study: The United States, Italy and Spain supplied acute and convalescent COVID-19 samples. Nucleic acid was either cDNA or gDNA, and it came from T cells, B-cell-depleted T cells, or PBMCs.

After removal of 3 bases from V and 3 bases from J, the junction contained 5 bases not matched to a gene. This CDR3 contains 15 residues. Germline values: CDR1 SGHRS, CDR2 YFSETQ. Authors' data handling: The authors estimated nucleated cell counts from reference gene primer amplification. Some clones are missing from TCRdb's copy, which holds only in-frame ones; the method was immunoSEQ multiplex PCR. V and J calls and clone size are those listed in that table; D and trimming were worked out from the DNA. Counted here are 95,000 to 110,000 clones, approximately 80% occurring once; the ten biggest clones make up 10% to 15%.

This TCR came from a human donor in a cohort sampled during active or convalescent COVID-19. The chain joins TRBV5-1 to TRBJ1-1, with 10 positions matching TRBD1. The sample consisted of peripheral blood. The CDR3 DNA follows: TGCGCCAGCAGCTCTCGACAGGGGGCGCACACTGAAGCTTTCTTT. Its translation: CASSSRQGAHTEAFF.